This TCR beta chain was documented in a study of shared clonotypes between healthy human individuals (dated by TCRdb to about 2020). Study-level background: The cohort comprised two women and a few men aged 18 to 49 years. Each donor's leukapheresis produced roughly between about 0.9 and 9.5 billion PBMCs. For each donor, CD4 naive and CD4 memory were each run on three plates, CD8 naive on two plates, and CD8 memory on one plate. The study deeply sequenced blood TCR repertoires of several healthy adults to estimate repertoire size and the extent of clonotype sharing between individuals. To increase sequencing depth and limit assay-specific biases, TCR repertoire library preparation and sequencing were carried out by different laboratories using diverse techniques. Overall results and qualifications from the work: The genetic and exposure-history diversity represented was limited by the small number of donors. Pairwise subsampling indicated that sequencing depth was expected to affect the degree of clonotype sharing among donors. Sampling was restricted to blood, and TCR repertoires in tissues likely differ from the TCR repertoires found in blood. Incomplete sequencing was indicated by rarefaction of sorted-subset datasets, despite the large sequencing depth. Around 5.4% of naive CD4, around 3.6% of naive CD8, about 2.4% of memory CD4, and 0.4% of memory CD8 clonotypes were shared across several donors. Compared with non-shared clonotypes, the clonotypes found in all four sorted-subset donors had higher generation probabilities. Estimated clonotype richness was generally larger for naive than for memory subsets.

CDR1 is given as MNHEY and CDR2 as SVGAGI, both from the germline V gene. From the cysteine up to the phenylalanine, the CDR3 has a length of 13 residues. CDR3 DNA only is kept here, 39 bases in frame from base 1. Trimming costs V 6 bases and J 5 bases, and their ends lie 10 bases apart. TCR CDR3 regions were amplified from genomic DNA by multiplex PCR using the deep immunoSEQ assay. For each cell subset, the extracted genomic DNA was distributed evenly across all wells of several immunoSEQ 96-well plates, and each plate served as one replicate. For sorted subsets, each replicate PCR was loaded with roughly 200 ng genomic DNA, equivalent to 25,000 to 30,000 T cell genomes. The purified libraries were quantified using a Qubit 3.0 fluorometer, sized with a Bioanalyzer 2100, and then quantified again using the KAPA Library Quantification kit. A separate single-read 150-cycle Illumina NextSeq 550 flow cell was used to sequence each immunoSEQ 96-well plate. Concerning the study's data processing: Because the immunoSEQ output included only junctional sequences and no quality scores, the filtering could not be the same as the filtering used for full-length reads. To assign V/J genes and CDR3, sequences were annotated against IMGT germline references using PyIR, a Python wrapper for IgBLAST v1.9. Reads were filtered out if the reads had weak V/J assignments (E-value above 1e-6), no CDR3, stop codons, out-of-frame junctions, or ambiguous translated residues. V3J clonotypes were defined by identical inferred V gene, J gene, and CDR3 amino acid sequence. Percentage overlap between repertoires was computed as shared unique clonotypes divided by the size of the smaller repertoire. RTK rarefaction, the Chao1 estimator, and Recon v2.1 estimates of unobserved clonotypes were used to assess repertoire richness. OLGA was used to compute generation probabilities for all TCRbeta clonotypes that the gDNA method yielded from four donors. TCRdb mirrors the immuneACCESS table, restricted to in-frame sequences. Some clones are absent from its copies; in checked studies, under half trace to an unresolved V gene, and the reason for the others is unknown. V, J and clone size are those of that table, while D and trimming were read from the DNA. The sample table lists 2,500,000 or so clones, approximately 92% of them with a count of one. The ten largest clonotypes hold roughly 0.14% of the sample.

About this clone: Its specific antigen is unknown. No much larger clone exists at a distance of one base, and base qualities are not known. Additional DNA sequences in this sample encode the identical CDR3.

The donors were healthy, HIV-negative adults with no recently reported acute infections or vaccinations. All donors were Caucasian adults living in Nashville, Tennessee, USA. CD4+ T cells were enriched through magnetic negative selection, after which naive cells were positively selected on CD45RA and the remaining negative fraction served as the memory subset. Blood was obtained by leukapheresis, after which PBMCs were separated by Ficoll-Histopaque density gradient centrifugation and cryopreserved in liquid nitrogen vapor phase. Purity and quantity of every magnetically sorted T cell population were checked by analytical flow cytometry. Genomic DNA was isolated from every sorted fraction and measured by UV absorbance on a Nanodrop 2000c.

Sequenced: naive CD4+ T cells sorted from blood. The cell subset or site label, read with the paper, signifies: CD45RA+ positively selected. This clonotype was sampled from a man between 18 and 29 years old in good health. Here the chain combines TRBV6-5 and TRBJ2-2; TRBD2 is a possible D gene, resting on 7 matching bases. The CDR3 is CASRRGGTGELFF. The nucleotides are TGTGCCAGCAGGAGGGGGGGGACCGGGGAGCTGTTTTTT.